This T cell receptor (beta chain) was found in a study of blood T cell repertoires in COVID-19. The CDR3 spans 10 residues. V lost 6 bases to trimming and J lost 8 bases, with 8 bases between them. Per the germline V gene, CDR1 is SQVTM and CDR2 is ANQGSEA. Some clones are missing from TCRdb's copy, which holds only in-frame ones; the method was immunoSEQ multiplex PCR. This sample has about 120,000 clones; around four fifths occur once, and the top ten carry about 2.2%. The specimen sequenced was peripheral blood. The chain links TRBV29-1 to TRBJ2-1; D not certain. The sequence was collected from a young man with acute or convalescent COVID-19. CDR3 sequence reads: CSVSGYEQFF. The CDR3, as DNA: TGCAGCGTCTCGGGTTATGAGCAGTTCTTC.